Listed below are T cell receptor beta chains from one sample, sequenced in a study of OX40 agonist ivuxolimab in advanced cancers. Profiling relied on immunoSEQ multiplex PCR, and the TCRdb table lists in-frame clones only, not all of them. Counted here are tens of thousands of clones, roughly 80% occurring once; the ten biggest clones make up around 4.5%. Sequences were derived from CD4+ or CD8+ T cells sorted from blood, sampled in a trial of the OX40 agonist ivuxolimab. These receptors originate from an adult with an advanced solid tumor such as melanoma, head and neck, liver or kidney cancer. Both conserved end residues are part of each CDR3. The D gene is left open where the match is weak. Expanded clones are given a class, and other clones once, few, many or no size at all.

TRBJ2-4 | TRBV29-1 | 13 | once | - | CSVVSPDKNIQYF | TGCAGCGTTGTATCCCCAGACAAAAACATTCAGTACTTC
TRBJ1-6 | TRBV28 | 13 | - | - | CASTLQANSPLHF | TGTGCCAGCACTCTACAGGCCAATTCACCCCTCCACTTT
TRBJ2-3 | TRBV10-1 | 15 | - | TRBD1 | CASSTDRGWEDTQYF | TGCGCCAGCAGCACGGACAGGGGATGGGAAGATACGCAGTATTTT
TRBJ2-1 | TRBV4-2 | 14 | - | - | CASSQDWVNNEQFF | TGTGCCAGCAGCCAAGATTGGGTTAACAATGAGCAGTTCTTC
TRBJ2-7 | TRBV11-2 | 14 | - | TRBD2 | CASSLGGSTYEQYF | TGTGCCAGCAGCTTAGGCGGGAGTACCTACGAGCAGTACTTC
TRBJ2-1 | TRBV27 | 16 | - | - | CASSSSRDGLYNEQFF | TGTGCCAGCAGTTCATCCCGGGACGGGCTCTACAATGAGCAGTTCTTC
TRBJ2-1 | TRBV11-1 | 12 | once | TRBD1 | CASSPTGNEQFF | TGTGCCAGCAGCCCGACAGGGAATGAGCAGTTCTTC
TRBJ2-5 | TRBV7-9 | 15 | - | TRBD1 | CASSLFGQGTETQYF | TGTGCCAGCAGCTTATTCGGACAGGGGACGGAGACCCAGTACTTC
TRBJ2-6 | TRBV5-1 | 15 | - | - | CASNRDVSGANVLTF | TGCGCCAGCAACAGGGACGTCTCTGGGGCCAACGTCCTGACTTTC
TRBJ1-2 | TRBV18 | 15 | once | - | CASSPSRGDPYGYTF | TGTGCCAGCTCACCAAGTAGAGGGGATCCTTATGGCTACACCTTC
TRBJ2-1 | TRBV7-3 | 15 | - | - | CASSSTRALYNEQFF | TGTGCCAGCAGCTCCACCAGGGCCTTATACAATGAGCAGTTCTTC
TRBJ1-3 | TRBV6-5 | 16 | - | - | CASSYGGQTSGNTIYF | TGTGCCAGCAGTTACGGCGGACAGACCTCTGGAAACACCATATATTTT
TRBJ2-5 | TRBV19 | 15 | - | - | CASSTTGHREETQYF | TGTGCCAGTAGTACAACAGGGCATCGGGAAGAGACCCAGTACTTC
TRBJ1-4 | TRBV9 | 15 | few | - | CASSTPSGRNEKLFF | TGTGCCAGCAGCACCCCCTCCGGGAGAAATGAAAAACTGTTTTTT
TRBJ1-5 | TRBV7-2 | 14 | once | TRBD1 | CASSRDRGNQPQHF | TGTGCCAGCAGCCGCGACAGGGGCAATCAGCCCCAGCATTTT
TRBJ1-1 | TRBV4-3 | 15 | - | - | CASSQESGGYTEAFF | TGCGCCAGCAGCCAAGAATCTGGGGGCTACACTGAAGCTTTCTTT
TRBJ2-2 | TRBV5-1 | 16 | - | - | CASSLVGATDTGELFF | TGCGCCAGCAGCTTGGTTGGGGCTACGGACACCGGGGAGCTGTTTTTT
TRBJ2-7 | TRBV5-1 | 14 | - | - | CASSLAVDPTEQYF | TGCGCCAGCAGCTTGGCCGTAGACCCCACCGAGCAGTACTTC
TRBJ2-2 | TRBV7-3 | 14 | - | TRBD2 | CASSASGSGGELFF | TGTGCCAGCAGCGCTAGCGGGAGCGGCGGGGAGCTGTTTTTT
TRBJ1-2 | TRBV19 | 16 | few | TRBD1 | CASSIRGTGVNYGYTF | TGTGCCAGTAGTATAAGGGGGACAGGGGTTAACTATGGCTACACCTTC
TRBJ1-2 | TRBV27 | 14 | - | TRBD1 | CASSTRTGDYGYTF | TGTGCCAGCAGTACCCGGACAGGGGACTATGGCTACACCTTC
TRBJ2-7 | TRBV27 | 16 | - | TRBD1 | CASRSPSRDRSYEQYF | TGTGCCAGCCGAAGTCCTAGCCGGGACAGGAGCTACGAGCAGTACTTC
TRBJ1-4 | TRBV10-3 | 14 | - | - | CAISGGATNEKLFF | TGTGCCATCAGTGGAGGGGCAACTAATGAAAAACTGTTTTTT
TRBJ1-5 | TRBV15 | 17 | - | TRBD1 | CATSRDRGRTGWQPQHF | TGTGCCACCAGCAGAGATCGGGGTCGGACAGGGTGGCAGCCCCAGCATTTT
TRBJ1-1 | TRBV7-8 | 14 | few | - | CASSLLIFDTEAFF | TGTGCCAGCAGCTTATTGATTTTCGACACTGAAGCTTTCTTT
TRBJ2-7 | TRBV28 | 11 | - | - | CASSFQSEQYF | TGTGCCAGCAGTTTCCAAAGCGAGCAGTACTTC
TRBJ2-7 | TRBV6-6 | 14 | - | TRBD2 | CASSYGTSAYEQYF | TGTGCCAGCAGTTATGGGACTAGCGCCTACGAGCAGTACTTC
TRBJ2-7 | TRBV19 | 14 | once | - | CASSTPGSNYEQYF | TGTGCCAGTAGTACCCCGGGCAGTAACTACGAGCAGTACTTC
TRBJ2-1 | TRBV9 | 13 | - | - | CASSRGAYNEQFF | TGTGCCAGCAGCAGGGGGGCTTACAATGAGCAGTTCTTC
TRBJ1-1 | TRBV6-6 | 14 | - | - | CASSTGNMNTEAFF | TGTGCCAGCAGCACAGGGAATATGAACACTGAAGCTTTCTTT